This T cell receptor (beta chain) was identified during a study of spatial heterogeneity in lung cancer. Study as a whole: Fewer alpha-chain than beta-chain sequences were consistently detected.

One entry per CDR3 protein results from TCRdb running MiXCR on the 5' RACE reads. The table includes approximately 21,000 distinct CDR3 sequences, 3% to 4% detected once. Germline V CDR1 and CDR2: SGHNT, YYREEE (reference sequence). V dropped 4 bases and J dropped 7 bases, with 12 bases sitting between them. The length of the CDR3 is 12 residues. Time point in this sample: sample taken at primary tumor resection. Whole RNA was taken from tumor, nontumor lung or frozen PBMC; it was then sequenced unsorted. At least ten counts were recorded for this clonotype. Source: PBMCs, taken at surgery. The rearrangement links TRBV5-4 to TRBJ2-7, with D unclear. This receptor was identified in a female donor with early-stage non-small cell lung cancer. The CDR3 sequence: CASSPQREEQYF. In DNA form, the CDR3 reads TGTGCCAGCAGCCCCCAGCGCGAGGAGCAGTACTTC.